This is a list of T cell receptor beta chains from one sample in a study of Tregs in tolerant kidney transplant recipients. The data were produced by immunoSEQ multiplex PCR, yet TCRdb's version contains in-frame clones alone and is incomplete. This table has some 240,000 clones, around 81% appearing once. Input material: CD4+ T cells from blood. These receptors were obtained from a human donor in good health. The CDR3 runs from the conserved cysteine through the conserved F or W. The D gene is left open where the match is weak. Only part of the rows carry a size: once, few, many, or a class if the clone is expanded.

>TRBJ2-3|TRBV18|once|NA
CASSPPVLVYTQYF
TGTGCCAGCTCACCACCAGTTTTAGTATATACGCAGTATTTT
>TRBJ2-7|TRBV12-5|once|TRBD2
CASGLVPSGRGSSYEQYF
TGTGCTAGTGGGTTGGTTCCGTCCGGGAGGGGAAGCTCCTACGAGCAGTACTTC
>TRBJ2-7|TRBV15|once|NA
CATSTEGRALYEQYF
TGTGCCACCAGCACCGAGGGCAGGGCTTTGTACGAGCAGTACTTC
>TRBJ2-7|TRBV6-5|NA|NA
CASSYPPAGDEQYF
TGTGCCAGCAGTTACCCCCCCGCTGGAGACGAGCAGTACTTC
>TRBJ1-1|TRBV18|NA|NA
CASSPRGNTEASF
TGTGCCAGCTCACCACGGGGGAACACTGAAGCTTCCTTT
>TRBJ2-7|TRBV6-1|NA|TRBD1
CASSASIDRADRYEQYF
TGTGCCAGCAGTGCTAGTATAGACAGGGCGGATAGGTACGAGCAGTACTTC
>TRBJ1-5|TRBV7-9|NA|NA
CASISRDGNQPQHF
TGTGCCAGCATCTCTCGGGATGGCAATCAGCCCCAGCATTTT
>TRBJ2-7|TRBV2|once|NA
CASSEKVSRYEQYF
TGTGCCAGCAGTGAAAAAGTCAGTAGATACGAGCAGTACTTC
>TRBJ2-7|TRBV10-3|NA|TRBD2
CAISEPGGPQITYEQYF
TGTGCCATCAGTGAGCCGGGGGGACCCCAAATCACCTACGAGCAGTACTTC
>TRBJ2-2|TRBV19|once|TRBD2
CASSIPLAANTGELFF
TGTGCCAGTAGTATCCCACTAGCGGCGAACACCGGGGAGCTGTTTTTT
>TRBJ1-5|TRBV2|once|NA
CASTSQVLGNQPQHF
TGTGCCAGCACTAGTCAGGTCCTTGGCAATCAGCCCCAGCATTTT
>TRBJ2-7|TRBV6-5|few|TRBD1
CASSTEGTGPYEQYF
TGTGCCAGCAGTACCGAAGGGACAGGGCCCTACGAGCAGTACTTC
>TRBJ2-3|TRBV9|NA|TRBD2
CASSVGGLAGGTDTQYF
TGTGCCAGCAGCGTAGGAGGACTAGCGGGGGGCACAGATACGCAGTATTTT
>TRBJ2-7|TRBV21-1|NA|NA
CASSTHEQYF
TGTGCCAGCAGCACGCACGAGCAGTACTTC
>TRBJ2-2|TRBV5-1|few|NA
CASSQTVTGELFF
TGCGCCAGCAGCCAGACAGTCACCGGGGAGCTGTTTTTT
>TRBJ2-3|TRBV11-3|NA|NA
CASSFRSTDTQYF
TGTGCCAGCAGCTTTAGATCGACAGATACGCAGTATTTT
>TRBJ1-2|TRBV19|NA|NA
CASSMRENYGYTF
TGTGCCAGTAGTATGAGAGAAAACTATGGCTACACCTTC
>TRBJ2-5|TRBV5-1|NA|TRBD1
CASSSGQGALETQYF
TGCGCCAGCAGCAGTGGACAGGGGGCCTTGGAGACCCAGTACTTC
>TRBJ1-3|TRBV5-6|NA|TRBD1
CASSQGAGNTIYF
TGTGCCAGCAGCCAGGGGGCAGGAAACACCATATATTTT
>TRBJ2-7|TRBV9|once|NA
CASSERDIGYEQYF
TGTGCCAGCAGCGAGAGGGACATCGGCTACGAGCAGTACTTC
>TRBJ1-4|TRBV6-5|once|TRBD1
CASSERQGSEKLFF
TGTGCCAGCAGTGAACGACAGGGTAGTGAAAAACTGTTTTTT
>TRBJ2-2|TRBV6-1|NA|NA
CASPPFPTGELFF
TGTGCCAGCCCCCCCTTCCCGACCGGGGAGCTGTTTTTT
>TRBJ2-2|TRBV7-6|once|NA
CASSLLPHGWPNVAGELFF
TGTGCCAGCAGCTTACTACCTCACGGTTGGCCGAACGTTGCCGGGGAGCTGTTTTTT
>TRBJ1-4|TRBV11-3|NA|NA
CASSPDCATNEKLFF
TGTGCCAGCAGCCCGGACTGCGCAACTAATGAAAAACTGTTTTTT
>TRBJ1-1|TRBV9|NA|NA
CASSVTGLPEAFF
TGTGCCAGCAGCGTCACAGGGTTACCTGAAGCTTTCTTT
>TRBJ2-3|TRBV9|NA|NA
CASTDSGHATDTQYF
TGTGCCAGCACCGACTCAGGACACGCCACAGATACGCAGTATTTT
>TRBJ1-4|TRBV29-1|once|TRBD1
CSARTGGVSNEKLFF
TGCAGCGCGAGGACAGGGGGCGTTTCTAATGAAAAACTGTTTTTT
>TRBJ2-3|TRBV29-1|NA|NA
CSVEAAPTDTQYF
TGCAGCGTTGAAGCAGCGCCGACAGATACGCAGTATTTT
>TRBJ2-1|TRBV6-1|NA|NA
CASSEALAYLSYNEQFF
TGTGCCAGCAGTGAAGCGCTAGCGTATCTTTCCTACAATGAGCAGTTCTTC
>TRBJ1-1|TRBV10-2|NA|NA
CASSSTGTGKAFF
TGCGCCAGCAGTTCCACCGGGACGGGAAAAGCTTTCTTT
>TRBJ1-2|TRBV9|once|NA
CASSVGAVEYGYTF
TGTGCCAGCAGCGTAGGGGCAGTCGAGTATGGCTACACCTTC
>TRBJ2-1|TRBV6-6|NA|TRBD1
CASSLTGAYNEQFF
TGTGCCAGCAGCCTTACAGGGGCCTACAATGAGCAGTTCTTC
>TRBJ1-2|TRBV9|NA|TRBD1
CASREAGTGPGYTF
TGTGCCAGCAGGGAAGCCGGGACAGGGCCTGGCTACACCTTC
>TRBJ1-1|TRBV9|once|NA
CASSEQSPWRNTEAFF
TGTGCCAGCAGCGAGCAGTCACCTTGGAGGAACACTGAAGCTTTCTTT
>TRBJ2-2|TRBV7-9|NA|TRBD1
CASSLTDRGTGELFF
TGTGCCAGCAGCTTAACCGACAGGGGCACCGGGGAGCTGTTTTTT
>TRBJ2-7|TRBV7-2|once|NA
CASSLDGPSYEQYF
TGTGCCAGCAGCTTAGACGGACCGTCCTACGAGCAGTACTTC
>TRBJ2-3|TRBV19|NA|NA
CASSIPGEDTQYF
TGTGCCAGTAGTATACCGGGGGAAGATACGCAGTATTTT